The 3 T cell receptor beta chains below all came from one sample that was sequenced in a study of T cell changes during pregnancy in multiple sclerosis. Assay used: immunoSEQ multiplex PCR; TCRdb lists only in-frame clones, some missing. The sample holds some 24,000 clones; around nine tenths are singletons and the top ten take roughly 1%. Sample: CD4+ T cells from peripheral blood mononuclear cells, taken in the second trimester of pregnancy. Receptors were obtained from a female donor in good health, enrolled as a control in a pregnancy study.

The chain carries TRBV11-1 and TRBJ2-3, with unresolved D. CDR3 length: 13 residues. The germline gives CDR1 SGHAT, CDR2 FQDESV (reference sequence). V shed 1 base and J shed 5 bases, with 7 bases lying between them. The CDR3 bases are TGTGCCAGCAGCTTAGAGCTTGGAGATACGCAGTATTTT. Its translation: CASSLELGDTQYF.

J is TRBJ1-2 and V is TRBV28; TRBD1 agrees at 8 bases. This CDR3 region has 14 residues. The V and J ends lost 6 bases and 1 base, in that order; junction bases with no gene match: 4. Germline CDR1 is MDHEN and CDR2 is SYDVKM. CDR3 region: CASSSGQGNYGYTF. The CDR3 DNA sequence: TGTGCCAGCAGCAGCGGACAGGGTAACTATGGCTACACCTTC.

The chain links TRBV6-6 to TRBJ2-7; D is unresolved. Trimming took 6 bases from V and 5 from J, leaving 14 bases between them. The CDR3 totals 13 residues. CDR1 and CDR2 (germline): MNHNY, SVGAGI (reference sequence). This CDR3 reads CASSPAGLDEQYF. The CDR3 DNA sequence: TGTGCCAGCAGCCCTGCTGGGCTGGACGAGCAGTACTTC.